This passage covers 25 T cell receptor beta chains from one sample sequenced in a study of PD-L1 blockade in urothelial cancer. This sample's time point: peripheral blood 6 weeks after treatment start. Libraries were prepared by immunoSEQ multiplex PCR; TCRdb keeps only in-frame clonotypes and omits some of them. The table has some 120,000 clones, approximately 90% seen once. The sample here was PBMCs, taken around atezolizumab (anti-PD-L1) treatment. These receptors were obtained from a man between 60 and 75 years old with urothelial cancer.

This clone came up once. The chain links TRBV10-3 to TRBJ2-1, with 8 nucleotides matching TRBD2. CDR1 and CDR2 (germline): ENHRY, SYGVKD. V was pared by 2 bases and J by 16 bases, with 7 bases of the junction left unmatched. The length of the CDR3 is 12 residues. The CDR3 DNA reads TGTGCCATCAGTGAGGGGCTAGCGGGCCTTTTCTTC. Protein sequence: CAISEGLAGLFF.

This chain links TRBV5-6 with TRBJ1-2; TRBD1 matches 7 bases. Germline CDR1 and CDR2: SGHDT and YYEEEE. This CDR3 is 14 amino acids long. V shed 0 bases, J shed 6 bases, and the junction held 5 bases outside the gene matches. The CDR3 DNA is TGTGCCAGCAGCTTGGGTCCCAGGGGGGATGGCTACACCTTC. Encoded protein: CASSLGPRGDGYTF.

This chain uses TRBV2 with TRBJ2-7, with 7 bases identical to TRBD2. With V trimmed by 2 bases and J by 7 bases, 11 bases remained unmatched. The length of the CDR3 is 15 residues. Germline values: CDR1 SNHLY, CDR2 FYNNEI. The CDR3: CASSEFASGLGEQYF. CDR3 DNA: TGTGCCAGCAGTGAATTTGCTAGCGGCTTGGGGGAGCAGTACTTC. Full variable domain (remainder filled in from reference TRBV2 and TRBJ2-7): EPEVTQTPSHQVTQMGQEVILRCVPISNHLYFYWYRQILGQKVEFLVSFYNNEISEKSEIFDDQFSVERPDGSNFTLKIRSTKLEDSAMYFCASSEFASGLGEQYFGPGTRLTVT.

V gene TRBV4-1 combines with J gene TRBJ1-5, with TRBD1 identical over 7 bases. The germline CDR1 and CDR2 sequences are MGHRA and YSYEKL. The CDR3 runs 15 residues. The V segment lost 4 bases and the J segment 2 bases; nucleotides outside the gene matches: 5. This CDR3 reads CASSPTDRGNQPQHF. In DNA, the CDR3 is TGCGCCAGCAGCCCCACTGACAGGGGCAATCAGCCCCAGCATTTT.

J is TRBJ2-2 and V is TRBV5-4; the D gene is possibly TRBD2 (6 bases). From germline, CDR1 is SGHNT and CDR2 YYREEE (reference sequence). The CDR3 extends over 15 amino acids. Trimming pared 3 bases from V and 3 bases from J, leaving 12 bases between. The CDR3 DNA sequence: TGTGCCAGCAGCTCCGGAGGGCGGGACACCGGGGAGCTGTTTTTT. The encoded protein is CASSSGGRDTGELFF.

This chain connects TRBV5-6 to TRBJ1-5; D gene unclear. Per germline, CDR1 SGHDT and CDR2 YYEEEE. The ends were cut back, 0 bases at V and 4 bases at J, with 11 bases in the middle. CDR3 length: 15 amino acids. CDR3: CASSLADTFNQPQHF. CDR3 sequence (DNA): TGTGCCAGCAGCTTGGCTGACACATTTAATCAGCCCCAGCATTTT.

The rearrangement uses TRBV7-7 and TRBJ2-2; D is perhaps TRBD2 (6 bases). The V end was cut by 0 bases, the J end by 6 bases, with 11 bases between. The CDR3 length is 15 residues. Germline V CDR1 and CDR2: SSHAT, FNYEAQ (reference sequence). CDR3 sequence (DNA): TGTGCCAGCAGCTTAGCAGGGTCGGGGGCCGGGGAGCTGTTTTTT. This codes for CASSLAGSGAGELFF.

The CDR3 spells CASSLLAGTDTDTQYF. CDR3 sequence (DNA): TGTGCCAGCAGCTTATTGGCCGGGACAGACACAGATACGCAGTATTTT. The chain carries TRBV5-6 and TRBJ2-3; 7 bases map to TRBD1. V lost 2 bases to trimming and J lost 2 bases; unmatched junction nucleotides: 8. CDR3 length: 16 residues. CDR1 is SGHDT and CDR2 is YYEEEE in the germline V gene.

V gene TRBV18 combines with J gene TRBJ2-3; 8 nucleotides match TRBD2. There are 16 residues in the CDR3. V was pared by 4 bases and J by 4 bases, with 10 bases of the junction left unmatched. Germline values: CDR1 KGHSH, CDR2 LQKENI. CDR3 nucleotide sequence: TGTGCCAGCTCACAAAACCAGCGGGAGACGGCAGATACGCAGTATTTT. This sequence encodes CASSQNQRETADTQYF.

This chain links TRBV7-6 with TRBJ1-4; maybe TRBD1 (6 bases). This CDR3 contains 14 residues. The V gene's germline CDR1 is SGHVS and CDR2 FNYEAQ. Trimming removed 2 bases at V and 3 bases at J, with 7 bases between. The CDR3 sequence: CASSLQGPNEKLFF. CDR3 in DNA: TGTGCCAGCAGCTTACAGGGGCCTAATGAAAAACTGTTTTTT.

This clone was counted once. V usage is TRBV19 and J usage is TRBJ1-2, with unresolved D. In germline, CDR1 is LNHDA, CDR2 SQIVND (reference sequence). The CDR3 sequence is 13 residues long. V gave up 4 bases and J gave up 9 bases, with 15 bases separating them. The CDR3 coding sequence is TGTGCCAGTAGTAGGGCCAATTCCATCAGCTACACCTTC. This gives the protein CASSRANSISYTF.

The rearrangement joins TRBV28 to TRBJ2-7, with a weak D call TRBD2 (6 bases). Between the trimmed V and J ends, which lost 2 bases and 7 bases, there was a span of 21 bases. Per germline, CDR1 MDHEN and CDR2 SYDVKM. This CDR3 has 16 residues. CDR3 DNA sequence: TGTGCCAGCAGTTTACCGGGACTGCAGGATACTAGAGAGCAGTACTTC. Translated, it gives CASSLPGLQDTREQYF.

The chain is built from TRBV5-5 and TRBJ2-6, with no clear D. This CDR3 contains 17 residues. The germline V gene encodes CDR1 SGHKS and CDR2 YYEKEE (reference sequence). V was clipped by 2 bases and J by 1 base, with 13 bases between them. CDR3 bases: TGTGCCAGCAGCTTTCAGGCCACAGCTTCTGGGGCCAACGTCCTGACTTTC. Translating gives CASSFQATASGANVLTF.

This CDR3 reads CASSEWEGLSGNTIYF. CDR3 DNA sequence: TGCGCCAGCAGTGAATGGGAGGGCCTGTCTGGAAACACCATATATTTT. This chain connects TRBV5-1 to TRBJ1-3; D is unclear. Per germline, CDR1 SGHRS and CDR2 YFSETQ. The CDR3 extends over 16 amino acids. The V end was cut by 5 bases, the J end by 1 base, with 16 bases between.

This chain connects TRBV28 to TRBJ2-2; perhaps TRBD2 as D (5 bases). V lost 4 bases to trimming and J lost 3 bases, with 15 bases between them. CDR3 length equals 16 residues. Germline V gene data show CDR1 as MDHEN and CDR2 as SYDVKM. The CDR3 DNA sequence: TGTGCCAGCAGTTCGAAGAGGGCGCCCGACACCGGGGAGCTGTTTTTT. Protein: CASSSKRAPDTGELFF.

This chain connects TRBV19 to TRBJ2-3, with TRBD2 matching 9 bases. The CDR3 is 15 amino acids. From germline, CDR1 is LNHDA and CDR2 SQIVND (reference sequence). V lost 5 bases to trimming and J lost 2 bases; unmatched junction nucleotides: 5. For the CDR3, the DNA is TGTGCCAGTAGTGATGCGGGAGGGCTCACAGATACGCAGTATTTT. Protein sequence: CASSDAGGLTDTQYF.

The V gene is TRBV10-1, the J gene TRBJ1-1; D is ambiguous. The CDR3 is 14 residues long. Germline-derived CDR1 and CDR2 are WNHNN and SYGVQD (reference sequence). Trimming left V 4 bases short and J 6 bases short, with 15 bases between. The DNA of the CDR3 is TGCGCCAGCAGTGTCGGGGATAGGAGGGCTGAAGCTTTCTTT. Its translation is CASSVGDRRAEAFF.

The V and J genes are TRBV4-3 and TRBJ2-2; the match to TRBD2 covers 10 bases. Trimming removed 0 bases from V and 5 bases from J; junction bases left unmatched: 3. The CDR3 contains 16 residues. Germline values: CDR1 LGHNA, CDR2 YSLEER. CDR3 DNA: TGCGCCAGCAGCCAAGAAGCACTAGCGGGGACCGGGGAGCTGTTTTTT. Its protein is CASSQEALAGTGELFF.

This chain joins TRBV4-3 and TRBJ1-2; 7 positions match TRBD1. V dropped 0 bases and J dropped 2; count of bases not matched to a gene: 0. Germline V CDR1 and CDR2: LGHNA, YSLEER. This CDR3 comprises 14 residues. CDR3 coding DNA: TGCGCCAGCAGCCAAGAGGGACAGAACTATGGCTACACCTTC. It is translated as CASSQEGQNYGYTF.

The chain couples TRBV18 to TRBJ1-2; 9 bases agree with TRBD1. Germline V gene sequence: CDR1 KGHSH, CDR2 LQKENI. The ends lost 4 bases at V and 6 bases at J; junction bases unmatched: 12. This CDR3 contains 16 residues. CDR3 nucleotides: TGTGCCAGCTCACGAACCGGGACAGGGTCTATAGATGGCTACACCTTC. It specifies CASSRTGTGSIDGYTF.

The chain uses TRBV2 and TRBJ1-1; TRBD1 agrees at 8 bases. The V and J ends lost 2 bases and 5 bases, in that order; junction bases with no gene match: 4. Per the germline V gene, CDR1 is SNHLY and CDR2 is FYNNEI. The CDR3 runs to 14 residues. The CDR3 DNA sequence: TGTGCCAGCAGTGAACAGGGGGCAGGAACTGAAGCTTTCTTT. Its translation: CASSEQGAGTEAFF. Full variable domain (remainder filled in from reference TRBV2 and TRBJ1-1): EPEVTQTPSHQVTQMGQEVILRCVPISNHLYFYWYRQILGQKVEFLVSFYNNEISEKSEIFDDQFSVERPDGSNFTLKIRSTKLEDSAMYFCASSEQGAGTEAFFGQGTRLTVV.

The CDR3 nucleotides are TGTGCCAGCAGCTCGCCACAGGCTGACGGGGGAAGCTCCTACGAGCAGTACTTC. Translating it yields CASSSPQADGGSSYEQYF. The V gene is TRBV7-9, the J gene TRBJ2-7, with D perhaps matching TRBD2 (6 bases). Germline values: CDR1 SEHNR, CDR2 FQNEAQ (reference sequence). V shed 4 bases and J shed 0 bases, with 22 bases lying between them. The CDR3 extends over 18 amino acids.

This chain uses TRBV7-2 with TRBJ1-5; 9 positions agree with TRBD1. Germline V gene sequence: CDR1 SGHTA, CDR2 FQGNSA. This CDR3 has 15 residues. Losses at the gene ends were 4 bases for V and 3 bases for J; bases not matched to a gene: 4. The CDR3 DNA is TGTGCCAGCAGCTCGGGACAGGGCCCCAATCAGCCCCAGCATTTT. Residues: CASSSGQGPNQPQHF.

This chain connects TRBV6-1 to TRBJ1-5; D is possibly TRBD1 (5 bases). Trimming cost V 2 bases and J 3 bases, with 14 bases left between them. The length of the CDR3 is 16 residues. The germline V gene has CDR1 MNHNS and CDR2 SASEGT. CDR3 protein: CASSEKGHRFNQPQHF. In nucleotides, the CDR3 is TGTGCCAGCAGTGAAAAAGGACATCGATTCAATCAGCCCCAGCATTTT.

With regard to this clone: Mismatch with germline at one junction end may stem from a read error. The chain combines TRBV7-2 with TRBJ1-2; D remains ambiguous. The CDR3 sequence is 13 residues long. CDR1 is SGHTA, CDR2 FQGNSA, per germline. The CDR3 is CASSVAEGFGYTF. In DNA, the CDR3 is TGTGCCAGCAGCGTAGCGGAGGGTTTTGGCTACACCTTC.